This TCR beta chain was found in a study of response to subunit inactivated influenza vaccine. Using its own MiXCR run on the RT-PCR reads, TCRdb lists one record per CDR3 protein. The sample consists of some 800,000 distinct CDR3 sequences, 21% of them appearing once. This CDR3 comprises 15 residues. Germline CDR1 SGHRS, CDR2 YFSETQ. Unmatched junction bases numbered 11, after V lost 5 bases and J lost 5 bases. The sequence came from a man over 45 who received an inactivated influenza vaccine. Sample: PBMCs from blood, taken more than 4 days after vaccination. The J gene is TRBJ2-5, the V gene TRBV5-1; 8 nucleotides match TRBD1. The CDR3: CASSLGQGVRETQYF. CDR3 in DNA: TGCGCCAGCAGTTTAGGACAGGGAGTTCGGGAGACCCAGTACTTC.